The T cell receptor (beta chain) under discussion was sequenced for a study of T cell repertoires in cytomegalovirus infection. Study information: Epitope selection comprised recently identified HLA-C-restricted CMV epitopes and well-studied HLA-B-restricted CMV epitopes. Indicated by public TCR beta signatures were CMV infection and matching HLA type.

TCRdb reprocessed the reads via MiXCR and lists one record per CDR3 protein. The data hold about 480,000 distinct CDR3 sequences, with 30% to 35% observed a single time. This clonotype was recorded at least ten times. The target antigen is unknown. Study results and caveats: Across the ex vivo response, the dominant clonotypes were HLA-C-restricted CMV-specific TCR beta clonotypes. Frequencies of public TCR beta families were cumulated, and this identified carriers of CMV plus the relevant HLA.

V was trimmed by 5 bases and J by 7 bases, leaving 20 bases between them. Germline CDR1 and CDR2: SGHTA and FQGNSA. The CDR3 is 15 amino acids. The source material was cultured PBMCs, sampled from culture after CMV antigen stimulation. The gene calls are TRBV7-2 and TRBJ2-5; the D gene is possibly TRBD2 (6 bases). This sequence was found in a human donor in good health (CMV status not recorded). Some clones in this sample may be carry-over from other donors' samples. Written as DNA, the CDR3 is TGTGCCAGCAGCCCTGCGGGACTGGAGGTCGGGACCCAGTACTTC. Its translation is CASSPAGLEVGTQYF.